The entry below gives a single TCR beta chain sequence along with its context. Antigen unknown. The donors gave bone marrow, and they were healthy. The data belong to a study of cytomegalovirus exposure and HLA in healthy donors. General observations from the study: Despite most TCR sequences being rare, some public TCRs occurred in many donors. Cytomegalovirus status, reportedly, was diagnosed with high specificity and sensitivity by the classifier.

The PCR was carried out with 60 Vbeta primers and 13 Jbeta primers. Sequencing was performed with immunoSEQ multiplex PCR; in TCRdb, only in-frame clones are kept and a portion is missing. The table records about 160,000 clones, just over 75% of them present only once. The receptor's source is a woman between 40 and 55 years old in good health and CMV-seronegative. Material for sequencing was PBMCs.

The CDR3 region has the DNA TGCGCCAGCAGCTTCGGACACTCTAGCACAGATACGCAGTATTTT. It codes for CASSFGHSSTDTQYF. The chain links TRBV5-1 to TRBJ2-3, with D possibly matching TRBD1 (5 bases). The CDR3 loop spans 15 amino acids. Trimming took 2 bases from V and 0 from J, leaving 10 bases between them. Per the germline V gene, CDR1 is SGHRS and CDR2 is YFSETQ.